One and the same sample provided the 6 T cell receptor beta chains below, sequenced in a study of blood T cell repertoires in COVID-19. Assay used: immunoSEQ multiplex PCR; TCRdb lists only in-frame clones, some missing. In the table there are about 130,000 clones, 75% to 85% of which are singletons. The specimen was peripheral blood. These receptors originate from a man aged 35-49 years with active or convalescent COVID-19.

The V gene is TRBV24-1, the J gene TRBJ1-2, with 7 bases fitting TRBD1. The trim removed 2 bases at V and 8 bases at J, leaving 13 bases unmatched. Germline V lookup: CDR1 KGHDR, CDR2 SFDVKD. There are 16 residues in the CDR3. The CDR3 loop reads CATSDWNDRVSGGYTF. CDR3 DNA sequence: TGTGCCACCAGTGATTGGAACGACAGGGTATCGGGAGGCTACACCTTC.

This clone occurred a few times. The rearrangement joins TRBV11-2 to TRBJ2-7; the match to TRBD1 covers 9 bases. Germline CDR1 reads SGHAT; CDR2 reads FQNNGV. CDR3 length: 16 amino acids. V lost 2 bases to trimming and J lost 2 bases; unmatched junction nucleotides: 7. The CDR3 region has the DNA TGTGCCAGCAGCTTAAGGGAACAGGGGGCAGCCTACGAGCAGTACTTC. Amino acids: CASSLREQGAAYEQYF.

The rearrangement uses TRBV24-1 and TRBJ1-1; D is uncertain. V was trimmed by 2 bases and J by 0 bases, leaving 6 bases between them. Germline V gives CDR1 KGHDR, CDR2 SFDVKD. The length of the CDR3 is 14 residues. The CDR3 reads CATSDSSMNTEAFF. CDR3 DNA: TGTGCCACCAGTGATTCGAGCATGAACACTGAAGCTTTCTTT.

The chain combines TRBV24-1 with TRBJ2-3; tentatively, D is TRBD2 (6 bases). In germline, CDR1 is KGHDR, CDR2 SFDVKD. V shed 4 bases and J shed 6 bases, with 13 bases lying between them. There are 14 residues in the CDR3. The CDR3 spells CATSEPGGSDTQYF. CDR3 sequence (DNA): TGTGCCACCAGTGAGCCCGGGGGTTCGGATACGCAGTATTTT.

The V gene is TRBV2, the J gene TRBJ1-5; D not resolved. Germline V lookup: CDR1 SNHLY, CDR2 FYNNEI. V gave up 3 bases and J gave up 1 base, with 10 bases separating them. The CDR3 runs to 15 residues. The CDR3 DNA reads as TGTGCCAGCAGTGACAACGGTGCCAGCAATCAGCCCCAGCATTTT. Translation: CASSDNGASNQPQHF.

The chain links TRBV5-1 to TRBJ1-1, with TRBD1 matching 12 bases. Per the germline V gene, CDR1 is SGHRS and CDR2 is YFSETQ. J gave up 1 base and V 4 bases, and 5 bases lay outside the gene matches. There are 16 residues in the CDR3. The CDR3 loop reads CASSPGTGGRNTEAFF. The CDR3 DNA follows: TGCGCCAGCAGCCCCGGGACAGGGGGCAGGAACACTGAAGCTTTCTTT.